A selection of T cell receptor beta chains follows, all from one sample in a study of T cell changes during pregnancy in multiple sclerosis. This table comes from immunoSEQ multiplex PCR, and its TCRdb copy is limited to in-frame clones, with some not included. The top ten hold over 4.5% of the sample, which has some 66,000 clones, 90% to 95% seen once. The input for sequencing was CD8+ T cells from peripheral blood mononuclear cells, taken before pregnancy. The source is a female donor with multiple sclerosis, enrolled in a pregnancy study. Each CDR3 is given without its conserved first and last residue.

J gene | V gene | CDR3 protein
TRBJ2-5 | TRBV6-5 | ASSSTGITETQY
TRBJ2-2 | TRBV19 | ASSWHTGELF
TRBJ1-1 | TRBV19 | ASRAVAEAF
TRBJ2-1 | TRBV4-1 | ASSQDKGAGTYNEQF
TRBJ1-5 | TRBV12-5 | ASGLVHPGTGDDQPQH
. | TRBV6-5 | ASSSIQGIHYEQY
TRBJ1-1 | TRBV27 | ASSSRGGTEAF
TRBJ1-1 | TRBV7-6 | ASSLEGAYNTEAF
TRBJ1-2 | TRBV9 | ASVQGSGRYGYT
TRBJ1-1 | TRBV7-9 | ASSLQNVEAF
TRBJ2-1 | TRBV7-6 | ASSLYTGASSYNEQF
TRBJ2-7 | TRBV5-4 | ASSLISGANYEQY
TRBJ2-7 | TRBV6-1 | ASSYDRGPYEQY
TRBJ2-3 | TRBV9 | ASSVDGGDTDTQY
TRBJ2-7 | TRBV25-1 | ASTGLGEQY
TRBJ2-1 | TRBV4-2 | ASSTPPSGGYNEQF
TRBJ2-7 | TRBV27 | ASSFFGGQTYEQY
TRBJ1-2 | TRBV11-2 | ASSWRTGAGEGYT
TRBJ2-7 | TRBV4-1 | ASSQDDPGTSGGSPPYEQY
TRBJ1-2 | TRBV9 | ASSVTPHPPQGENGYT
TRBJ2-5 | TRBV20-1 | SAREGGTQY
TRBJ2-5 | TRBV9 | ASSVPGEMGETQY
TRBJ2-7 | TRBV5-4 | ASSLAGGGAYEQY
TRBJ2-7 | TRBV7-9 | ASSLETVYEQY
TRBJ2-2 | TRBV9 | ASSAGGELF
TRBJ1-3 | TRBV9 | ASSVDEGTGNTIY
TRBJ2-7 | TRBV2 | ASRPGQGYEQY
TRBJ2-3 | TRBV5-6 | ASSFPSGSTDTQY
TRBJ2-1 | TRBV19 | ASSISSNNEQF
TRBJ2-5 | TRBV9 | ASSVGGSRETQY
TRBJ2-2 | TRBV19 | ASTAPGQGKGGELF
TRBJ2-7 | TRBV7-6 | ASSLGTASSYEQY
TRBJ1-3 | TRBV7-6 | ASSDRRGPGNTIY
TRBJ1-2 | TRBV6-6 | ATDSYGYT
TRBJ1-6 | TRBV9 | ASSGGSGNSPLH
TRBJ2-1 | TRBV7-3 | ASSPGGALPNEQF
TRBJ2-1 | TRBV30 | AWSVYGGVDEQF
TRBJ2-7 | TRBV14 | ASSPGSGGSYEQY
TRBJ1-2 | TRBV7-9 | ASSSSSTGPFYT
TRBJ1-5 | TRBV27 | ATRPEGAWDQPQH
TRBJ2-2 | TRBV11-2 | ASSLPAGGPNTGELF
TRBJ2-3 | TRBV6-5 | ASSYSGGGPTDTQY
TRBJ1-1 | TRBV27 | ASSHETGYTEAF
TRBJ1-1 | TRBV9 | ASSPQTGTEAF
TRBJ2-7 | TRBV5-4 | ASSLWTAYEQY
TRBJ2-3 | TRBV6-5 | ASSLGNSGADTQY
TRBJ1-1 | TRBV6-1 | ATQGGGTEAF
TRBJ2-1 | TRBV7-9 | ASSQSLNNEQF